These 6 T cell receptor beta chains were sequenced from one sample in a study of vaccination and CD4 T cells after COVID-19. Cultured CD4+ T cell DNA was sequenced using the Oncomine TCR Beta short-read assay. TCRdb re-called the PCR reads with MiXCR, one entry per CDR3 protein. The sample has around 7,400 distinct CDR3 sequences; 53% are singletons. As to treatment: roughly 11-day PBMC culture with coronavirus spike peptide pools or control peptides (ViraFEST assay). According to the study, CD4+ T cells from the unexposed donor were gathered ahead of the COVID-19 pandemic (2011-2018). These receptors have no known antigen. Sequenced sample: CD4+ T cells from blood, cultured in vitro. Receptors originate from a human donor in good health.

This clonotype was counted a few times. V usage is TRBV30 and J usage is TRBJ1-1, with D hard to call. Trimming stripped 1 base from V and 4 bases from J, with 4 bases between. CDR3 length equals 11 residues. CDR1 and CDR2 (germline): GTSNPN, SVGIG (reference sequence). In DNA form, the CDR3 reads TGTGCCTGGAGTGGCTTCACTGAAGCTTTCTTT. Its translation: CAWSGFTEAFF.

This clonotype was counted only a few times. V is TRBV7-6 and J is TRBJ2-5; D uncertain. Germline-derived CDR1 and CDR2 are SGHVS and FNYEAQ. Trimming took off 1 base at V and 4 bases at J, with 13 bases between the two ends. The CDR3 totals 15 residues. The DNA of the CDR3 is TGTGCCAGCAGCTTAGTGATTTTGGCTTTAGAGACCCAGTACTTC. Translated, it gives CASSLVILALETQYF.

The gene calls are TRBV12-3 or TRBV12-4 and TRBJ1-2; D remains unclear. The CDR3 spans 13 residues. With 1 base removed from V and 4 bases from J, the gap between germline ends came to 7 bases. Here the CDR3 reads CASSLDSLYGYTF. CDR3 sequence (DNA): TGTGCCAGCAGTTTAGACAGCCTCTATGGCTACACCTTC.

This sequence joins TRBV7-9 and TRBJ1-1, with 10 bases lining up with TRBD1. Germline values: CDR1 SEHNR, CDR2 FQNEAQ (reference sequence). The CDR3 runs to 15 residues. The trim removed 4 bases at V and 5 bases at J, leaving 7 bases unmatched. In nucleotides, the CDR3 is TGTGCCAGCAGCTCCCCGACAGGGGGCTGGACTGAAGCTTTCTTT. Protein sequence: CASSSPTGGWTEAFF.

V usage is TRBV11-1 and J usage is TRBJ2-5, with 9 bases matching TRBD2. The CDR3 covers 17 residues. From germline, CDR1 is SGHAT and CDR2 FQDESV (reference sequence). V lost 3 bases, J lost 7 bases, and 15 bases stayed unmatched. The CDR3 protein is CASSLVSGRLTGGTQYF. The CDR3, as DNA: TGTGCCAGCAGCTTGGTGAGCGGGAGGCTGACGGGGGGGACCCAGTACTTC.

The chain combines TRBV11-2 with TRBJ2-3; D not certain. The V gene lost 5 bases and the J gene lost 0 bases, with 12 bases spanning the gap. There are 15 residues in the CDR3. Per germline, CDR1 SGHAT and CDR2 FQNNGV. The CDR3 DNA sequence: TGTGCCAGCAGCACGCGCGGCGGTAGCACAGATACGCAGTATTTT. This gives the protein CASSTRGGSTDTQYF.